The rows below give T cell receptor beta chains drawn from one sample of a study of CD8 T cells in ankylosing spondylitis. TCRdb reprocessed the 5' RACE reads via MiXCR and lists one record per CDR3 protein. The data hold roughly 150,000 distinct CDR3 sequences, with roughly 34% observed a single time. The sequencing sample was made of synovial fluid, either unsorted or a sorted T cell fraction (not recorded which). The origin of the receptors is a male donor with ankylosing spondylitis. Both conserved end residues are part of each CDR3. A D gene is named only where the DNA matches it firmly. Rows give clone size only sometimes, using once, few, many, or a class for an expanded clone.

abundance: .; v_gene: TRBV7-2; d_gene: .; j_gene: TRBJ1-2; CDR3aa: CASIPGAGLGYGYTF; CDR3nt: TGTGCCAGCATCCCAGGGGCAGGCCTGGGGTATGGCTACACCTTC
abundance: few; v_gene: TRBV28; d_gene: TRBD2; j_gene: TRBJ2-1; CDR3aa: CASTDTGTSGYNEQFF; CDR3nt: TGTGCCAGTACGGATACGGGGACTAGCGGGTACAATGAGCAGTTCTTC
abundance: .; v_gene: TRBV12-3/TRBV12-4; d_gene: .; j_gene: TRBJ1-5; CDR3aa: CASSTLTGRGMGAGNQPQHF; CDR3nt: TGTGCCAGCAGTACGCTGACGGGACGAGGGATGGGGGCCGGCAATCAGCCCCAGCATTTT
abundance: few; v_gene: TRBV4-2; d_gene: TRBD1; j_gene: TRBJ2-6; CDR3aa: CASSREPTGTGGSGANVLTF; CDR3nt: TGTGCCAGCAGCCGTGAACCTACAGGGACAGGAGGCTCTGGGGCCAACGTCCTGACTTTC
abundance: many; v_gene: TRBV27; d_gene: TRBD2; j_gene: TRBJ2-4; CDR3aa: CASSLYGRAQNIQYF; CDR3nt: TGTGCCAGCAGTTTATACGGGAGGGCCCAAAACATTCAGTACTTC
abundance: .; v_gene: TRBV29-1; d_gene: .; j_gene: TRBJ1-1; CDR3aa: CSVESQWVGMNTEAFF; CDR3nt: TGCAGCGTTGAATCCCAATGGGTAGGGATGAACACTGAAGCTTTCTTT
abundance: few; v_gene: TRBV20-1; d_gene: TRBD2; j_gene: TRBJ2-1; CDR3aa: CSAPKVVGRGDYNEQFF; CDR3nt: TGCAGTGCGCCCAAAGTTGTGGGGCGGGGGGACTACAATGAGCAGTTCTTC
abundance: .; v_gene: TRBV14; d_gene: TRBD1; j_gene: TRBJ2-5; CDR3aa: CASSPGTGEETQYF; CDR3nt: TGTGCCAGCAGCCCGGGGACAGGGGAAGAGACCCAGTACTTC
abundance: .; v_gene: TRBV12-3/TRBV12-4; d_gene: .; j_gene: TRBJ1-1; CDR3aa: CASRKRDMNTEAFF; CDR3nt: TGTGCCAGCAGGAAGAGAGACATGAACACTGAAGCTTTCTTT
abundance: .; v_gene: TRBV7-9; d_gene: .; j_gene: TRBJ1-1; CDR3aa: CASSRGGLVNTEAFF; CDR3nt: TGTGCCAGCAGCCGGGGGGGGTTGGTAAACACTGAAGCTTTCTTT
abundance: few; v_gene: TRBV12-3/TRBV12-4; d_gene: TRBD1; j_gene: TRBJ1-2; CDR3aa: CASSRDRGSYGYTF; CDR3nt: TGTGCCAGCAGCCGGGACAGGGGGAGCTATGGCTACACCTTC
abundance: few; v_gene: TRBV4-2; d_gene: TRBD2; j_gene: TRBJ2-3; CDR3aa: CASSQEWGLAFTDTQYF; CDR3nt: TGTGCCAGCAGCCAAGAATGGGGACTAGCGTTCACAGATACGCAGTATTTT
abundance: few; v_gene: TRBV12-3/TRBV12-4; d_gene: .; j_gene: TRBJ2-7; CDR3aa: CASSLSRDYEQYF; CDR3nt: TGTGCCAGCAGTTTGTCCCGGGACTACGAGCAGTACTTC
abundance: .; v_gene: TRBV20-1; d_gene: TRBD2; j_gene: TRBJ2-1; CDR3aa: CSAFTSGRSNEQFF; CDR3nt: TGCAGTGCTTTCACTAGCGGGAGGTCTAATGAGCAGTTCTTC
abundance: .; v_gene: TRBV4-3; d_gene: .; j_gene: TRBJ2-7; CDR3aa: CASSQSRGGWDEQYF; CDR3nt: TGCGCCAGCAGCCAGTCTAGAGGAGGTTGGGACGAGCAGTACTTC
abundance: few; v_gene: TRBV30; d_gene: TRBD1; j_gene: TRBJ1-5; CDR3aa: CAWRAQGGNQPQHF; CDR3nt: TGTGCCTGGAGGGCCCAGGGGGGCAATCAGCCCCAGCATTTT
abundance: few; v_gene: TRBV28; d_gene: TRBD1; j_gene: TRBJ1-5; CDR3aa: CASSRDRGGGLSNQPQHF; CDR3nt: TGTGCCAGCAGTAGAGACAGGGGGGGTGGCCTTAGCAATCAGCCCCAGCATTTT
abundance: many; v_gene: TRBV5-1; d_gene: .; j_gene: TRBJ1-2; CDR3aa: CASSSTVNGYTF; CDR3nt: TGCGCCAGCAGCTCGACAGTGAATGGCTACACCTTC
abundance: many; v_gene: TRBV16; d_gene: .; j_gene: TRBJ2-7; CDR3aa: CASSRQGGYEQYF; CDR3nt: TGTGCCAGCAGCCGACAGGGAGGCTACGAGCAGTACTTC
abundance: few; v_gene: TRBV18; d_gene: .; j_gene: TRBJ2-1; CDR3aa: CASSPLSGVDNEQFF; CDR3nt: TGTGCCAGCTCACCACTTTCAGGGGTGGACAATGAGCAGTTCTTC
abundance: few; v_gene: TRBV2; d_gene: TRBD1; j_gene: TRBJ2-7; CDR3aa: CASTGRTGTYEQYF; CDR3nt: TGTGCCAGCACCGGTCGGACAGGGACCTACGAGCAGTACTTC
abundance: .; v_gene: TRBV18; d_gene: TRBD2; j_gene: TRBJ2-7; CDR3aa: CASSPLASGSSYEQYF; CDR3nt: TGTGCCAGCTCACCACTGGCTAGCGGGAGCTCCTACGAGCAGTACTTC
abundance: many; v_gene: TRBV20-1; d_gene: .; j_gene: TRBJ2-7; CDR3aa: CSALQGRGTSYEQYF; CDR3nt: TGCAGTGCTCTACAGGGTCGGGGGACCTCCTACGAGCAGTACTTC
abundance: few; v_gene: TRBV7-2; d_gene: .; j_gene: TRBJ2-3; CDR3aa: CASSLAWPTDTQYF; CDR3nt: TGTGCCAGCAGCTTAGCGTGGCCCACAGATACGCAGTATTTT
abundance: many; v_gene: TRBV2; d_gene: TRBD2; j_gene: TRBJ2-4; CDR3aa: CASMGLAGTKNIQYF; CDR3nt: TGTGCCAGCATGGGACTAGCAGGGACTAAAAACATTCAGTACTTC
abundance: few; v_gene: TRBV20-1; d_gene: TRBD2; j_gene: TRBJ2-4; CDR3aa: CSARRLAGEGNIQYF; CDR3nt: TGCAGTGCCCGGAGGCTAGCGGGAGAGGGAAACATTCAGTACTTC
abundance: few; v_gene: TRBV5-1; d_gene: .; j_gene: TRBJ2-6; CDR3aa: CASSQMGLAGANVLTF; CDR3nt: TGCGCCAGCAGCCAAATGGGACTTGCTGGGGCCAACGTCCTGACTTTC
abundance: few; v_gene: TRBV5-1; d_gene: TRBD1; j_gene: TRBJ1-1; CDR3aa: CASSVAGTGGTEAFF; CDR3nt: TGCGCCAGCAGCGTGGCCGGGACAGGGGGGACTGAAGCTTTCTTT
abundance: .; v_gene: TRBV7-8; d_gene: TRBD1; j_gene: TRBJ2-7; CDR3aa: CASSSGTGINYEQYF; CDR3nt: TGTGCCAGCAGCTCCGGGACAGGGATTAATTACGAGCAGTACTTC
abundance: .; v_gene: TRBV10-3; d_gene: TRBD2; j_gene: TRBJ2-3; CDR3aa: CAISELAGSTDTQYF; CDR3nt: TGTGCCATCAGTGAGCTAGCGGGGAGCACAGATACGCAGTATTTT
abundance: many; v_gene: TRBV5-1; d_gene: .; j_gene: TRBJ1-3; CDR3aa: CASSSAGQPGNTIYF; CDR3nt: TGCGCCAGCAGCTCAGCCGGACAGCCTGGAAACACCATATATTTT
abundance: .; v_gene: TRBV29-1; d_gene: .; j_gene: TRBJ2-1; CDR3aa: CSVQGGRGGDEQFF; CDR3nt: TGCAGCGTCCAGGGGGGCAGGGGCGGCGATGAGCAGTTCTTC
abundance: few; v_gene: TRBV20-1; d_gene: .; j_gene: TRBJ2-5; CDR3aa: CSAAFQSTETQYF; CDR3nt: TGCAGTGCCGCTTTTCAGTCCACAGAGACCCAGTACTTC
abundance: .; v_gene: TRBV18; d_gene: .; j_gene: TRBJ1-2; CDR3aa: CASSPEWALANYGYTF; CDR3nt: TGTGCCAGCTCACCCGAATGGGCCCTGGCTAACTATGGCTACACCTTC
abundance: .; v_gene: TRBV20-1; d_gene: .; j_gene: TRBJ1-5; CDR3aa: CSASKSRSNQPQHF; CDR3nt: TGCAGTGCTAGTAAGTCCCGTAGCAATCAGCCCCAGCATTTT
abundance: .; v_gene: TRBV6-1; d_gene: .; j_gene: TRBJ1-5; CDR3aa: CASSPQGLLSNQPQHF; CDR3nt: TGTGCCAGCAGCCCTCAGGGACTCTTGAGCAATCAGCCCCAGCATTTT
abundance: .; v_gene: TRBV10-2; d_gene: .; j_gene: TRBJ2-7; CDR3aa: CASSEFLYSTYEQYF; CDR3nt: TGCGCCAGCAGTGAGTTCTTATACAGCACCTACGAGCAGTACTTC
abundance: .; v_gene: TRBV6-1; d_gene: .; j_gene: TRBJ2-7; CDR3aa: CASKTGHSTYEQYF; CDR3nt: TGTGCCAGCAAAACGGGACATTCCACCTACGAGCAGTACTTC
abundance: once; v_gene: TRBV15; d_gene: .; j_gene: TRBJ2-5; CDR3aa: CATSRDTPETQYF; CDR3nt: TGTGCCACCAGCAGAGATACACCGGAGACCCAGTACTTC
abundance: few; v_gene: TRBV4-3; d_gene: .; j_gene: TRBJ1-5; CDR3aa: CASSQDIIGYGVGNNQPQHF; CDR3nt: TGCGCCAGCAGCCAAGATATAATCGGGTACGGCGTAGGAAATAATCAGCCCCAGCATTTT
abundance: .; v_gene: TRBV6-1; d_gene: .; j_gene: TRBJ1-6; CDR3aa: CASSEAVQVYSPLHF; CDR3nt: TGTGCCAGCAGTGAAGCGGTACAGGTCTATTCACCCCTCCACTTT
abundance: few; v_gene: TRBV20-1; d_gene: .; j_gene: TRBJ1-2; CDR3aa: CSARVAELWGYTF; CDR3nt: TGCAGTGCTAGAGTCGCTGAACTATGGGGCTACACCTTC
abundance: .; v_gene: TRBV11-2; d_gene: TRBD1; j_gene: TRBJ1-1; CDR3aa: CASSHLDRAYTEAFF; CDR3nt: TGTGCCAGCAGCCACCTCGACAGGGCTTACACTGAAGCTTTCTTT
abundance: .; v_gene: TRBV7-8; d_gene: TRBD2; j_gene: TRBJ2-7; CDR3aa: CASSLVAGGPSSYEQYF; CDR3nt: TGTGCCAGCAGCTTAGTTGCGGGGGGGCCGAGCTCCTACGAGCAGTACTTC
abundance: few; v_gene: TRBV12-3/TRBV12-4; d_gene: .; j_gene: TRBJ2-7; CDR3aa: CASSLRDGPYEQYF; CDR3nt: TGTGCCAGCAGTTTACGGGACGGTCCCTACGAGCAGTACTTC
abundance: many; v_gene: TRBV2; d_gene: .; j_gene: TRBJ2-1; CDR3aa: CASSETGYNEQFF; CDR3nt: TGTGCCAGCAGTGAAACAGGTTACAATGAGCAGTTCTTC
abundance: .; v_gene: TRBV20-1; d_gene: TRBD1; j_gene: TRBJ1-2; CDR3aa: CSARDSGTGRGSGYTF; CDR3nt: TGCAGTGCTAGAGATTCGGGGACAGGGAGGGGATCTGGCTACACCTTC